A single T cell receptor (beta chain) is shown here with its context. Per the original methods: From reference gene primer amplification, estimates of nucleated cell counts were derived. Assay used: immunoSEQ multiplex PCR; TCRdb lists only in-frame clones, some missing. Clonal size and the V and J genes are those of that table, whereas D and trimming came from the DNA. Of a few hundred thousand clones listed, around 88% are singletons. This entry belongs to a study of blood T cell repertoires in COVID-19. For the study at large: Nucleic acid was either cDNA or gDNA, and it came from T cells, B-cell-depleted T cells, or PBMCs.

The length of the CDR3 is 15 residues. Germline CDR1 and CDR2: LNHDA and SQIVND (reference sequence). Trimming pared 3 bases from V and 6 bases from J, leaving 17 bases between. Sequenced material: peripheral blood. The sequence was obtained from a woman aged 25 to 39 who had recovered from COVID-19. This chain joins TRBV19 and TRBJ1-2, with D perhaps TRBD1 (6 bases). The CDR3 loop reads CASSIGQPGPDGYTF. As DNA, the CDR3 is TGTGCCAGTAGTATCGGACAGCCTGGTCCGGATGGCTACACCTTC.